The rows below give T cell receptor beta chains drawn from one sample of a study of blood T cell repertoires in COVID-19. Clones were sequenced by immunoSEQ multiplex PCR, and TCRdb holds only the in-frame ones, with some missing. The sample shows roughly 180,000 clones, 85% to 90% of them seen only once. The specimen was peripheral blood. These receptors all come from a woman in her sixties or seventies with acute or convalescent COVID-19. Each CDR3 is given with its conserved first and last residue. A D gene is named only where the DNA matches it firmly. A clone size is listed for some rows: how often the clone was seen (once, few, many), or a class if it is expanded.

j_call clone_size d_call v_call cdr3_nt cdr3_aa
TRBJ2-1 once TRBD2 TRBV24-1 TGTGCCACCGGAGGGACTAGCGGGATGGTGGGCAATGAGCAGTTCTTC CATGGTSGMVGNEQFF
TRBJ1-1 - - TRBV20-1 TGCAGTGCTAGAGGTGGCCCCAACCACATTTTT CSARGGPNHIF
TRBJ2-1 - TRBD1 TRBV3-1/TRBV3-2 TGTGCCAGCAGCCCATTAACAGGGGGTTTCAGGTTCTTC CASSPLTGGFRFF
TRBJ2-3 - TRBD2 TRBV19 TGTGCCAGTAGTATGGGACTAGCATCAGATACGCAGTATTTT CASSMGLASDTQYF
TRBJ1-6 - - TRBV6-2/TRBV6-3 TGTGCCAGCAGCCACATGCTAGGGGGACACAGCAATTCACCCCTCCACTTT CASSHMLGGHSNSPLHF
TRBJ2-2 - - TRBV7-9 TGTGCCAGCAGCTTAGTCCACAGGGATTTTCTCGGAACCACCGGGGAGCTGTTTTTT CASSLVHRDFLGTTGELFF
TRBJ1-5 - - TRBV30 TGTGCCTGGAGTGTACGGAGCAGGGCTGATCAGCCCCAGCATTTT CAWSVRSRADQPQHF
TRBJ1-2 - - TRBV2 TGTGCCAGCAGTGGAGCCGCAGCTAACTATGGCTACACCTTC CASSGAAANYGYTF
TRBJ2-7 - TRBD1 TRBV6-1 TGTGCCAGCAGTGAAAGTGGACAGGGTCTCCCCTACGAGCAGTACTTC CASSESGQGLPYEQYF
TRBJ2-3 - - TRBV6-6 TGTGCCAGCACTGCGGGTAGCACAGATACGCAGTATTTT CASTAGSTDTQYF
TRBJ1-3 - - TRBV28 TGTGCCAGCAGTCCCCCTGGCGGCCACGGTGGAAACACCATATATTTT CASSPPGGHGGNTIYF
TRBJ2-4 - TRBD1 TRBV28 TGTGCCAGCAGTTTAACGCACCCGGGACAGGGGGGAATTCAGTACTTC CASSLTHPGQGGIQYF
TRBJ1-2 few - TRBV11-2 TGTGCCAGCAGCTTAGGGGCACAGACCTATGGCTACACCTTC CASSLGAQTYGYTF
TRBJ1-3 few TRBD1 TRBV30 TGTGCCTGGAGTGTACAGGGGGTCAGAGGAAACACCATATATTTT CAWSVQGVRGNTIYF
TRBJ2-3 - TRBD1 TRBV4-2 TGTGCCAGCAGCCAAGGACAGGGCTTGACAGATACGCAGTATTTT CASSQGQGLTDTQYF
TRBJ2-3 - - TRBV2 TGTGCCAGCAAGTTGTTAGAGGGCACAGATACGCAGTATTTT CASKLLEGTDTQYF
TRBJ1-1 - - TRBV27 TGTGCCAGCAGTTTCGAGGTGAACACTGAAGCTTTCTTT CASSFEVNTEAFF